This T cell receptor (beta chain) was profiled in a study of CD8 T cells in Susac syndrome (dated by TCRdb to between 2018 and 2020). About the full investigation: Repertoire sequencing was used to test whether CD8+ T cell activation and differentiation in Susac syndrome was antigen driven. Study-wide findings and limitations: The number of individuals in the TCR sequencing and HLA analysis was recognized as being relatively small.

Note on this clonotype: The antigen it recognizes is unknown. Base qualities are not provided; no much larger clone lies one nucleotide away.

RNA was extracted with the RNeasy kit and about 0.5 to 1 ug was reverse transcribed using random hexamers. The immunoSEQ multiplex PCR assay, which covers 54 Vbeta and 13 Jbeta segments, was used to amplify TCR beta CDR3 regions. PCR amplification bias was corrected by using a synthetic template baseline for primer optimization and computational correction. In the original analysis: Only productive sequences were kept, with reads annotated to V, D and J genes according to IMGT and analyzed in immunoSEQ Analyzer. Clonality was calculated as one minus the Shannon entropy normalized by log2 of the number of productive unique sequences. For each patient and control, public and private clones were evaluated among the 100 most prevalent clones. Susac-specific clones were defined as absent from healthy and MS cohorts, 1052 published viral clones and other ImmuneACCESS disease sequences. TCRdb handled the public reads itself, with Q25 trimming in fastp and clone calling in MiXCR, and kept productive beta chains. Each entry merges the rows of one CDR3 protein and shows their most common DNA and genes. Here the V and J calls rest on TCRdb's processing, not on the authors' analysis. The sample yields approximately 100,000 distinct CDR3 sequences; nearly 95% were counted once. About 0.14% of the sample rests with the top ten.

Peripheral blood CD8+ and CD4+ T cells from healthy donors, Susac syndrome patients and multiple sclerosis patients were profiled using high-throughput TCR beta sequencing. Healthy donors were included as age- and sex-matched controls. Bulk CD8+ and CD4+ T cells were purified by magnetic negative isolation, whereas CD8+ TEMRA cells were enriched by FACS. Blood was collected in EDTA tubes and processed within 24 hours, with PBMCs isolated through density gradient centrifugation. PBMCs intended for TCR sequencing were cryopreserved in liquid nitrogen and thawed later in a water bath at 37 degrees C. Purity of sorted or isolated CD4+, CD8+ and CD8+ TEMRA cells was at least 90%. The germline V end is reduced by 5 bases and the J end by 0 bases; junction bases left unmatched: 19. The CDR3 numbers 21 residues from cysteine through phenylalanine. Only the CDR3 DNA stays, 63 bases, in frame from base 1. According to the germline V gene (reference sequence), CDR1 reads DFQATT and CDR2 reads SNEGSKA.

The sequence joins TRBV20-1 to TRBJ2-6, and 10 junction bases match TRBD2. This TCR was sampled from a human donor in good health. The specimen was CD4+ T cells from PBMCs. Here is the DNA: TGCAGTGCTGAAGCCAGAGTAAGGCTAGCGGGAGACTTCTCTGGGGCCAACGTCCTGACTTTC. It encodes CSAEARVRLAGDFSGANVLTF.